The 14 T cell receptor beta chains below all came from one sample that was sequenced in a study of blood T cell repertoires in COVID-19 (dated by TCRdb to the early 2020s). Library preparation employed the immunoSEQ multiplex PCR assay. TCRdb obtained this table from immuneACCESS and retained in-frame rearrangements with V and J assigned. These tables miss some clones; where compared with another copy, unresolved V genes account for less than half of the shortfall, and the remainder is unexplained. Present in this sample are approximately 300,000 clones, around 90% of which were seen just once. Together, the top ten hold about 2.2% of the sample. The sample was peripheral blood. The source is a woman aged 50 to 60 who had recovered from COVID-19.

This clone was counted once. The genes are TRBV13 and TRBJ2-5; 8 bases are a match to TRBD2. The CDR3 spans 15 residues. With 1 base clipped from V and 3 bases from J, the junction kept 4 bases outside the gene matches. The germline V gene encodes CDR1 PRHDT and CDR2 FYEKMQ (reference sequence). The CDR3: CASSLEAAGEETQYF. In DNA, the CDR3 is TGTGCCAGCAGCTTAGAGGCAGCGGGAGAAGAGACCCAGTACTTC. The complete variable domain, with remaining parts taken from reference TRBV13 and TRBJ2-5, reads AAGVIQSPRHLIKEKRETATLKCYPIPRHDTVYWYQQGPGQDPQFLISFYEKMQSDKGSIPDRFSAQQFSDYHSELNMSSLELGDSALYFCASSLEAAGEETQYFGPGTRLLVL.

V and J are TRBV28 and TRBJ2-7; D is possibly TRBD1 (5 bases). The germline CDR1 and CDR2 sequences are MDHEN and SYDVKM. The CDR3 totals 14 residues. V was cut by 5 bases and J by 5 bases, with 16 bases left in between. The CDR3 reads CASSPAATEDEQYF. The CDR3 DNA is TGTGCCAGCAGTCCCGCCGCGACAGAGGACGAGCAGTACTTC.

The CDR3 coding sequence is TGTGCCAGCAGCCTACCGGGACACGACAATGAGCAGTTCTTC. Protein sequence: CASSLPGHDNEQFF. The chain is built from TRBV3-1 (or the pseudogene TRBV3-2) and TRBJ2-1, with D maybe TRBD1 (6 bases). CDR1 and CDR2 from the germline V gene are LGHDT and YNNKEL (reference sequence). V was trimmed by 4 bases and J by 5 bases, leaving 12 bases between them. The CDR3 has 14 residues.

The chain recombines TRBV5-1 with TRBJ1-1; the match to TRBD1 covers 8 bases. The CDR3 contains 15 residues. The J segment lost 2 bases and the V segment lost 0 bases, leaving 3 bases of the junction unmatched. Germline V lookup: CDR1 SGHRS, CDR2 YFSETQ. The CDR3 reads CASSLGTGLNTEAFF. CDR3 nucleotides: TGCGCCAGCAGCTTGGGGACAGGGCTTAACACTGAAGCTTTCTTT.

Here the CDR3 reads CASSEVSYTGELFF. CDR3 DNA sequence: TGTGCCAGCAGTGAAGTGAGTTACACCGGGGAGCTGTTTTTT. J is TRBJ2-2 and V is TRBV6-1; D uncertain. This CDR3 spans 14 amino acids. Trimming took 1 base from V and 3 from J, leaving 6 bases between them. The germline CDR1 and CDR2 sequences are MNHNS and SASEGT.

The chain joins TRBV4-2 to TRBJ1-4, with a weak D call TRBD1 (6 bases). CDR1 and CDR2 (germline): LGHNA, YNFKEQ. Trimming pared 4 bases from V and 6 bases from J, leaving 9 bases between. The CDR3 length is 13 residues. CDR3 DNA sequence: TGTGCCAGCAGCCGGGACACCTATGAAAAACTGTTTTTT. Translated, it gives CASSRDTYEKLFF.

This clone was found a few times. The V and J genes are TRBV6-2 or TRBV6-3 and TRBJ1-1, with 7 bases aligning to TRBD1. The CDR3 length is 14 residues. From germline, CDR1 is MNHEY and CDR2 SVGEGT. The junction had 3 bases not matched to a gene; V was cut back by 5 bases and J by 0 bases. The CDR3 nucleotides are TGTGCCAGCAGTCGGGACAGCATGAACACTGAAGCTTTCTTT. As protein: CASSRDSMNTEAFF.

As to this clone: The identical CDR3 is also encoded by other nucleotide sequences in the sample. The chain employs TRBV5-1 and TRBJ2-7, with TRBD2 matching over 10 bases. There are 15 residues in the CDR3. The trim removed 0 bases at V and 3 bases at J, leaving 3 bases unmatched. CDR1 and CDR2 (germline): SGHRS, YFSETQ. The CDR3 sequence is CASSLELAGNYEQYF. CDR3 DNA sequence: TGCGCCAGCAGCTTGGAACTAGCGGGAAACTACGAGCAGTACTTC.

The rearrangement links TRBV6-2 or TRBV6-3 to TRBJ2-1; 13 nucleotides line up with TRBD2. The CDR3 runs to 18 residues. The V gene end was trimmed by 0 bases and the J gene end by 8 bases; junction bases not matched to a gene: 10. Per the germline V gene, CDR1 is MNHEY and CDR2 is SVGEGT. CDR3 sequence reads: CASSYSRLAGGLHHEQFF. CDR3 nucleotides: TGTGCCAGCAGTTACTCCCGACTAGCGGGGGGACTACATCATGAGCAGTTCTTC.

The rearrangement joins TRBV14 to TRBJ2-2, with 7 bases matching TRBD2. The CDR3 contains 17 residues. The V gene's germline CDR1 is SGHDN and CDR2 FVKESK. V shed 0 bases, J shed 7 bases, and the junction held 11 bases outside the gene matches. CDR3 loop: CASSQDWSGVYGGELFF. As DNA, the CDR3 is TGTGCCAGCAGCCAAGATTGGAGCGGGGTTTATGGCGGGGAGCTGTTTTTT.

The chain links TRBV19 to TRBJ1-3; D call uncertain. Trimming left V 4 bases short and J 3 bases short, with 16 bases between. This CDR3 is 16 amino acids long. In germline, CDR1 is LNHDA, CDR2 SQIVND (reference sequence). The CDR3 bases are TGTGCCAGTAGTACCGCACGAATACGGGGTGGAAACACCATATATTTT. Translating gives CASSTARIRGGNTIYF.

J is TRBJ2-7 and V is TRBV27; possibly TRBD2 for D (6 bases). V was trimmed by 6 bases and J by 0 bases, leaving 21 bases between them. Germline assignment: CDR1 MNHEY and CDR2 SMNVEV (reference sequence). CDR3 length equals 17 residues. CDR3 nucleotides: TGTGCCAGCAGACTTGCCTCATACGGGACTGACTCCTACGAGCAGTACTTC. Amino acids: CASRLASYGTDSYEQYF.

The chain employs TRBV11-3 and TRBJ2-7, with D possibly being TRBD2 (5 bases). This CDR3 has 14 residues. The V end was cut by 2 bases, the J end by 0 bases, with 8 bases between. Germline V CDR1 and CDR2: SGHNT, YENEEA. CDR3 loop: CASSLSGSSYEQYF. CDR3 nucleotide sequence: TGTGCCAGCAGCTTAAGCGGTAGCTCCTACGAGCAGTACTTC. Full variable domain (remainder filled in from reference TRBV11-3 and TRBJ2-7): EAGVVQSPRYKIIEKKQPVAFWCNPISGHNTLYWYLQNLGQGPELLIRYENEEAVDDSQLPKDRFSAERLKGVDSTLKIQPAELGDSAVYLCASSLSGSSYEQYFGPGTRLTVT.

The chain joins TRBV7-3 to TRBJ1-1; no definite D call. The CDR3 is made up of 13 amino acids. V dropped 5 bases and J dropped 6 bases, with 13 bases sitting between them. CDR1 and CDR2 from the germline V gene are SGHTA and FQGTGA. The CDR3: CASSQMSYAEAFF. Here the CDR3 DNA reads TGTGCCAGCAGCCAGATGTCGTACGCTGAAGCTTTCTTT.